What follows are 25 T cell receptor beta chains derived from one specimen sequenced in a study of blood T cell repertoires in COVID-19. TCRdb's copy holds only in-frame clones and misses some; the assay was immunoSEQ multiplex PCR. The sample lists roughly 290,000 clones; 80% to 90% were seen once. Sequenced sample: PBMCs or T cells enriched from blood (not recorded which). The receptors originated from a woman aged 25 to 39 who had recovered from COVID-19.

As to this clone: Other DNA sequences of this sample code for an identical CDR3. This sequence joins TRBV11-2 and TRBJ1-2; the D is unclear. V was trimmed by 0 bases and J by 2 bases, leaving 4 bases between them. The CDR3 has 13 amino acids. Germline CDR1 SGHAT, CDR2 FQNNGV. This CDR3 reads CASSLDRNYGYTF. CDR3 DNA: TGTGCCAGCAGCTTAGATCGGAACTATGGCTACACCTTC.

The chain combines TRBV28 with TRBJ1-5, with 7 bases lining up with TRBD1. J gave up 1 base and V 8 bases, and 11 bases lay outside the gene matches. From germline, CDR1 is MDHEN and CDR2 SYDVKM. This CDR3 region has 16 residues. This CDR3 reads CASSVYTGESNQPQHF. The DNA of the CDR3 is TGTGCCAGCTCAGTTTATACAGGGGAGAGCAATCAGCCCCAGCATTTT.

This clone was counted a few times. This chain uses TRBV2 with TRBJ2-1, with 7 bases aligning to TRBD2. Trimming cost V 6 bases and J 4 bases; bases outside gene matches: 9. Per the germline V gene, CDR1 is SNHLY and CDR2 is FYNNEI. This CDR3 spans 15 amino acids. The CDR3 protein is CASSAKGRGYNEQFF. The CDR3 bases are TGTGCCAGCAGCGCCAAGGGGCGGGGGTACAATGAGCAGTTCTTC.

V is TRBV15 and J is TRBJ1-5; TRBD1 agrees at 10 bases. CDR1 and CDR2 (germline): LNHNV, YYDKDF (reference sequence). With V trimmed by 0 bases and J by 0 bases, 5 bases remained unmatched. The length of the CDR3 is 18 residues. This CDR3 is CATSRELGQGISNQPQHF. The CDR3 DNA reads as TGTGCCACCAGCAGAGAACTGGGACAGGGGATTAGCAATCAGCCCCAGCATTTT. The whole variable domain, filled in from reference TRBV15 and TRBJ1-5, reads DAMVIQNPRYQVTQFGKPVTLSCSQTLNHNVMYWYQQKSSQAPKLLFHYYDKDFNNEADTPDNFQSRRPNTSFCFLDIRSPGLGDTAMYLCATSRELGQGISNQPQHFGDGTRLSIL.

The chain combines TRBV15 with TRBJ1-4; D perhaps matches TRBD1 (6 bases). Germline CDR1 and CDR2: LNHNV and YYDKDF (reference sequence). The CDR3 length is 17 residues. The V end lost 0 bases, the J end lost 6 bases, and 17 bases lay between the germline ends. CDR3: CATSRDLWGTNHEKLFF. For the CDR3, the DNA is TGTGCCACCAGCAGAGATCTTTGGGGGACAAACCATGAAAAACTGTTTTTT.

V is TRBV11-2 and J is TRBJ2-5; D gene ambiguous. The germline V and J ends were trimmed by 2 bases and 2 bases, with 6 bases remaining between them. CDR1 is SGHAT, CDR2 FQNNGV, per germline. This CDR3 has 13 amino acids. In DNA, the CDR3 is TGTGCCAGCAGCTTACGTCGGCAAGAGACCCAGTACTTC. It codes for CASSLRRQETQYF.

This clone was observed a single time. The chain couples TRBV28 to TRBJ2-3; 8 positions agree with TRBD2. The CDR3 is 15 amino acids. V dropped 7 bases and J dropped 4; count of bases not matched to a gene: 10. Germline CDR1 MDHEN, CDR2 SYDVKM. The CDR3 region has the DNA TGTGCCAGCACCACCCCAGCGGGAGTGGCAGATACGCAGTATTTT. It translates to CASTTPAGVADTQYF.

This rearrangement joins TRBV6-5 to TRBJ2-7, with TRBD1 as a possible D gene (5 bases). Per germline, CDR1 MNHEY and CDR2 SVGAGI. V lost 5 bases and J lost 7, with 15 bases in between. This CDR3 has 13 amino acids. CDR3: CASSPPRGMEQYF. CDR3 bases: TGTGCCAGCAGTCCCCCTAGGGGAATGGAGCAGTACTTC.

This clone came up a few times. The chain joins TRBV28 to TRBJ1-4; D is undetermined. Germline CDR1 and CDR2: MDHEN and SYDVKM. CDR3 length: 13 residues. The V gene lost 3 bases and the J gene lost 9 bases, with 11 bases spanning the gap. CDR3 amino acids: CASSLAQIKKLFF. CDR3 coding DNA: TGTGCCAGCAGTTTGGCACAGATCAAAAAACTGTTTTTT.

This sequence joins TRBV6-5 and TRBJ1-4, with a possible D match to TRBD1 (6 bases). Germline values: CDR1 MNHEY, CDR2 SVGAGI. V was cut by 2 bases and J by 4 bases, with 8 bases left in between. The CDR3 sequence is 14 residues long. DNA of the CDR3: TGTGCCAGCAGTTACAGGGGGATTAATGAAAAACTGTTTTTT. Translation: CASSYRGINEKLFF.

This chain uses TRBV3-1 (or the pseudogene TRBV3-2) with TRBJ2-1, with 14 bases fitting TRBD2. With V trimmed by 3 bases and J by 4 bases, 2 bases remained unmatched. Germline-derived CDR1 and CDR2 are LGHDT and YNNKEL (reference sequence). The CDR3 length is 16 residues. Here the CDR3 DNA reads TGTGCCAGCAGCCATGGGACTAGCGGGGGATACAATGAGCAGTTCTTC. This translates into CASSHGTSGGYNEQFF.

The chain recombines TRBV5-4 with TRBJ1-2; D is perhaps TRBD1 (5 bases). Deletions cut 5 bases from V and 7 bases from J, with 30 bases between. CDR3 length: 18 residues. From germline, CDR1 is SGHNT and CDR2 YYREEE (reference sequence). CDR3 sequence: CASRVGSLQAGTNGGYTF. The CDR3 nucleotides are TGTGCCAGCAGAGTCGGGAGTCTACAGGCAGGGACTAATGGTGGCTACACCTTC. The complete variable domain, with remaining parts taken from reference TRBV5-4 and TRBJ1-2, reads ETGVTQSPTHLIKTRGQQVTLRCSSQSGHNTVSWYQQALGQGPQFIFQYYREEENGRGNFPPRFSGLQFPNYSSELNVNALELDDSALYLCASRVGSLQAGTNGGYTFGSGTRLTVV.

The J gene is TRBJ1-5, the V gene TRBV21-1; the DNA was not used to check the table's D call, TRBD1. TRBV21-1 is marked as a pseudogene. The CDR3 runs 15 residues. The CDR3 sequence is CARGDTGVQDQPQHF. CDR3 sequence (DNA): TGTGCCAGAGGAGATACAGGGGTCCAGGATCAGCCCCAGCATTTT.

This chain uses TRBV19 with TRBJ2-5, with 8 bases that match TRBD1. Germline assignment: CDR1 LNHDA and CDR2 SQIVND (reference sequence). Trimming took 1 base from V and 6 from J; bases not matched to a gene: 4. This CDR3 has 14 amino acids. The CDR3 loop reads CASSIGTGWQTQYF. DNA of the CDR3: TGTGCCAGTAGTATAGGGACAGGGTGGCAGACCCAGTACTTC. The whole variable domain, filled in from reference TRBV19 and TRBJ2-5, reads DGGITQSPKYLFRKEGQNVTLSCEQNLNHDAMYWYRQDPGQGLRLIYYSQIVNDFQKGDIAEGYSVSREKKESFPLTVTSAQKNPTAFYLCASSIGTGWQTQYFGPGTRLLVL.

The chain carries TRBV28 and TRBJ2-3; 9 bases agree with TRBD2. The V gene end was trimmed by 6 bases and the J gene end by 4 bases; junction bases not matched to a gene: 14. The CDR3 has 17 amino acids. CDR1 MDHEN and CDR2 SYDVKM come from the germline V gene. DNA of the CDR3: TGTGCCAGCAGAGGCCAAGGGGTTAGCGGGAGTCCAGATACGCAGTATTTT. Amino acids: CASRGQGVSGSPDTQYF.

The CDR3 protein is CASSLTGVEQFF. The DNA for the CDR3 is TGTGCCAGCAGCTTAACCGGGGTTGAGCAGTTCTTC. J is TRBJ2-1 and V is TRBV7-9; maybe TRBD2 (5 bases). V was clipped by 2 bases and J by 9 bases, with 8 bases between them. The CDR3 is 12 amino acids. From germline, CDR1 is SEHNR and CDR2 FQNEAQ (reference sequence).

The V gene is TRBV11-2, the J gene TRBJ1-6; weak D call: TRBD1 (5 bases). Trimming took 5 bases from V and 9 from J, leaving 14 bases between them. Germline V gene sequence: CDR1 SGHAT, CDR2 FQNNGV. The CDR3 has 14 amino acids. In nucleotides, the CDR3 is TGTGCCAGCAGCGTCGTAGGGCAGGGTTCACCCCTCCACTTT. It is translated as CASSVVGQGSPLHF.

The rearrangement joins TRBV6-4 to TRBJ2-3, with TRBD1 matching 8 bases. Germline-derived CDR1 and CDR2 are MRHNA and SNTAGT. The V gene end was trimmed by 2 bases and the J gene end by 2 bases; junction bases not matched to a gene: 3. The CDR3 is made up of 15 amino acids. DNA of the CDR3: TGTGCCAGCAGTGACAGGGGACAGGCCACAGATACGCAGTATTTT. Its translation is CASSDRGQATDTQYF.

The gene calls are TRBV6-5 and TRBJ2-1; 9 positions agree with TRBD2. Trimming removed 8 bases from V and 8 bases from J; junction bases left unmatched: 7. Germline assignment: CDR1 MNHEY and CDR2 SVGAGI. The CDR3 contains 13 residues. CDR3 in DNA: TGTGCCAGCCCAGCGGGGGGTCGAGATGAGCAGTTCTTC. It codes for CASPAGGRDEQFF.

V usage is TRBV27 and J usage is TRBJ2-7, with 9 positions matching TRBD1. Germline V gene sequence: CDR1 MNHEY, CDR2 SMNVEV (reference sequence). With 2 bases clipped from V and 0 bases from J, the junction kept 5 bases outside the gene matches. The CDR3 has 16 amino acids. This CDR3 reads CASSLKGTGSSYEQYF. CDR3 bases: TGTGCCAGCAGTTTAAAGGGGACAGGGAGCTCCTACGAGCAGTACTTC.

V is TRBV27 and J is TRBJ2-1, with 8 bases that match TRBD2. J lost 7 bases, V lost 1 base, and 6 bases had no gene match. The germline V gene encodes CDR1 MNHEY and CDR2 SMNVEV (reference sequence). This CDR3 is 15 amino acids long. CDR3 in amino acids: CASSLYGGGLNEQFF. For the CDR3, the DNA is TGTGCCAGCAGTTTATATGGCGGGGGGTTGAATGAGCAGTTCTTC.

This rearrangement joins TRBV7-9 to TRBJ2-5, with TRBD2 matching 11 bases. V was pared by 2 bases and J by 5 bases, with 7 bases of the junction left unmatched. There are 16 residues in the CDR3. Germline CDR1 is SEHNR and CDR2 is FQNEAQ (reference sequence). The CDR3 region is CASSLSVAGGRETQYF. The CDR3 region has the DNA TGTGCCAGCAGCTTATCGGTAGCGGGAGGGAGGGAGACCCAGTACTTC.

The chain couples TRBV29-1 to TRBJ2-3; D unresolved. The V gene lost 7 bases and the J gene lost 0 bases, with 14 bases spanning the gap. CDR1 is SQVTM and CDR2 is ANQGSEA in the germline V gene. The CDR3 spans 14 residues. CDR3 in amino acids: CSAEEFGSTDTQYF. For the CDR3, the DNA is TGCAGCGCCGAGGAGTTTGGTAGCACAGATACGCAGTATTTT.

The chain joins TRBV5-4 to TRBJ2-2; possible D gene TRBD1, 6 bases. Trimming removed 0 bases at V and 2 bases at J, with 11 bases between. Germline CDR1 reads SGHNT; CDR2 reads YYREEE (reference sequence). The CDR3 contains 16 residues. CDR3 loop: CASSLDGTTNTGELFF. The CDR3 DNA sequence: TGTGCCAGCAGCTTGGATGGGACAACTAACACCGGGGAGCTGTTTTTT.

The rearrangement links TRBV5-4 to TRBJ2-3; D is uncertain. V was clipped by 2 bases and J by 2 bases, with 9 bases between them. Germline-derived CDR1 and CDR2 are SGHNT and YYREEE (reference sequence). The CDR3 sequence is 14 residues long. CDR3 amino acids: CASSLSKITDTQYF. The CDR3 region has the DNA TGTGCCAGCAGCTTAAGCAAGATCACAGATACGCAGTATTTT.